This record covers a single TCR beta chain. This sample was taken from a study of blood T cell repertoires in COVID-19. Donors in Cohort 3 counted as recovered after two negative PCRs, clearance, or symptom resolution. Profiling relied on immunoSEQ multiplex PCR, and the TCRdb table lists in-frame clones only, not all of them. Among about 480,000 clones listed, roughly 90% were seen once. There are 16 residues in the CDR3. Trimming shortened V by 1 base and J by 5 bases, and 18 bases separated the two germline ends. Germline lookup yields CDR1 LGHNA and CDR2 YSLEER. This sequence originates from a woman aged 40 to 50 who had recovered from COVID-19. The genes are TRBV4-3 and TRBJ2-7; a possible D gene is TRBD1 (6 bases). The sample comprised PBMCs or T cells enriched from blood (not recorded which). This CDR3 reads CASSQGGRPGEDEQYF. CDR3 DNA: TGCGCCAGCAGCCAAGGGGGGCGACCCGGGGAAGACGAGCAGTACTTC.